A selection of T cell receptor beta chains follows, all from one sample in a study of shared clonotypes between healthy human individuals. The protocol was immunoSEQ multiplex PCR, while the TCRdb copy is restricted to in-frame clones and leaves out a portion. The data contain roughly 2,500,000 clones, more than 85% of them singletons. The sequenced sample consisted of naive CD4+ T cells from PBMCs. The receptor source for this set is a man between 18 and 29 years old in good health. Some clones in this sample may be carry-over from other donors' samples. CDR3s include the opening cysteine and the closing phenylalanine or tryptophan. The D gene is left open where the match is weak. The listing skips clone size in some rows; elsewhere it reads once, few, many or a size class.

>TRBV7-3|TRBJ2-3|-|TRBD2
CASSFDGRGTDTQYF
TGTGCCAGCAGCTTTGACGGGAGGGGCACAGATACGCAGTATTTT
>TRBV20-1|TRBJ2-5|once|-
CSATGGQYF
TGCAGTGCTACCGGTGGCCAGTACTTC
>TRBV14|TRBJ2-3|-|-
CASSQGKGAITDTQYF
TGTGCCAGCAGCCAAGGAAAAGGGGCGATCACAGATACGCAGTATTTT
>TRBV5-1|TRBJ2-3|-|TRBD1
CASQKGANTQYF
TGCGCCAGCCAGAAGGGGGCAAATACGCAGTATTTT
>TRBV10-3|TRBJ2-3|-|-
CAISESSYLTDTQYF
TGTGCCATCAGTGAGTCGTCGTATTTAACAGATACGCAGTATTTT
>TRBV6-5|TRBJ2-7|once|TRBD1
CASSWTGVRNEQYF
TGTGCCAGCAGCTGGACAGGGGTGCGGAACGAGCAGTACTTC
>TRBV4-1|TRBJ2-2|-|TRBD1
CASSHPYQDRALRLFF
TGCGCCAGCAGCCACCCATATCAGGACAGGGCCCTTAGGCTGTTTTTT
>TRBV6-1|TRBJ1-4|-|-
CASSQGRESEKLFF
TGTGCCAGCAGCCAAGGGAGGGAAAGTGAAAAACTGTTTTTT
>TRBV6-5|TRBJ1-5|-|TRBD1
CASSERQGQPQHF
TGTGCCAGCAGTGAGAGACAGGGTCAGCCCCAGCATTTT
>TRBV4-1|TRBJ2-1|-|TRBD2
CASSQAIVLLAGRINEQFF
TGCGCCAGCAGCCAAGCGATTGTTTTACTAGCGGGAAGGATCAATGAGCAGTTCTTC
>TRBV27|TRBJ2-5|-|TRBD2
CASSMVLAGDLETQYF
TGTGCCAGCAGTATGGTGCTAGCGGGAGACCTGGAGACCCAGTACTTC
>TRBV7-2|TRBJ1-5|-|TRBD1
CASSLDFPGQGVNQPQHF
TGTGCCAGCAGCTTAGACTTTCCGGGACAGGGGGTCAATCAGCCCCAGCATTTT
>TRBV11-3|TRBJ2-2|-|TRBD2
CASSLAGGSPGELFF
TGTGCCAGCAGCTTAGCGGGAGGGTCCCCCGGGGAGCTGTTTTTT
>TRBV25-1|TRBJ2-7|-|TRBD1
CASSEWETGGPEQYF
TGTGCCAGCAGTGAATGGGAGACAGGGGGCCCCGAGCAGTACTTC
>TRBV5-8|TRBJ2-7|-|-
CASLLMNWQYF
TGTGCCAGCCTTCTTATGAATTGGCAGTACTTC
>TRBV5-1|TRBJ2-4|-|-
CASSLAPDSAKNIQYF
TGCGCCAGCAGCTTGGCCCCTGACAGCGCCAAAAACATTCAGTACTTC
>TRBV4-2|TRBJ2-1|-|-
CASSQDFAGYEQFF
TGTGCCAGCAGCCAAGATTTCGCCGGATATGAGCAGTTCTTC
>TRBV5-6|TRBJ2-7|-|TRBD2
CASSPGTSGSWEQYF
TGTGCCAGCAGCCCCGGGACTAGCGGGAGTTGGGAGCAGTACTTC
>TRBV7-6|TRBJ2-2|-|TRBD2
CASSLRNSGSSTGELFF
TGTGCCAGCAGCTTAAGAAACAGCGGGAGTTCCACCGGGGAGCTGTTTTTT
>TRBV5-1|TRBJ2-7|-|-
CASSTFGDAYEQYF
TGCGCCAGCAGCACCTTCGGGGACGCCTACGAGCAGTACTTC
>TRBV6-1|TRBJ1-2|-|-
CASSGGGRDGYGYTF
TGTGCCAGCAGTGGTGGTGGGAGGGACGGCTATGGCTACACCTTC
>TRBV2|TRBJ1-5|-|-
CASTRGVNQPQHF
TGTGCCAGCACTAGGGGAGTAAATCAGCCCCAGCATTTT
>TRBV5-4|TRBJ1-2|-|TRBD1
CASSQGQGWGGYTF
TGTGCCAGCAGCCAGGGACAGGGTTGGGGGGGCTACACCTTC
>TRBV28|TRBJ2-1|-|TRBD2
CASTPGLAASNEQFF
TGTGCCAGCACTCCCGGGCTAGCGGCCTCCAATGAGCAGTTCTTC
>TRBV28|TRBJ2-1|once|-
CASTTTGKGWNEQFF
TGTGCCAGCACCACGACAGGAAAGGGGTGGAATGAGCAGTTCTTC
>TRBV5-4|TRBJ2-1|-|-
CASSLASEIYNEQFF
TGTGCCAGCAGCTTGGCTAGCGAGATCTACAATGAGCAGTTCTTC
>TRBV6-5|TRBJ2-7|-|-
CASSYSNGFPYEQYF
TGTGCCAGCAGTTACTCGAACGGGTTCCCCTACGAGCAGTACTTC
>TRBV4-1|TRBJ1-2|once|-
CASRPPGTFSGYTF
TGCGCCAGCAGACCCCCCGGGACATTTAGTGGCTACACCTTC
>TRBV28|TRBJ2-7|-|TRBD2
CASSPWGTSGSYEQYF
TGTGCCAGCAGTCCATGGGGGACTAGCGGGTCCTACGAGCAGTACTTC
>TRBV28|TRBJ2-7|-|TRBD1
CASTSGTGDEQYF
TGTGCCAGCACCTCCGGGACAGGGGACGAGCAGTACTTC
>TRBV4-2|TRBJ2-3|-|-
CASSFQRGDTQYF
TGTGCCAGCAGCTTTCAAAGAGGAGATACGCAGTATTTT
>TRBV27|TRBJ1-5|-|-
CASSLWPGRGNQPQHF
TGTGCCAGCAGTTTATGGCCGGGTCGCGGCAATCAGCCCCAGCATTTT
>TRBV9|TRBJ1-2|-|-
CASSVAAGFNYGYTF
TGTGCCAGCAGCGTAGCGGCAGGGTTTAACTATGGCTACACCTTC
>TRBV6-5|TRBJ2-7|-|TRBD1
CASSTRGGGEQYF
TGTGCCAGCAGTACCAGAGGGGGCGGCGAGCAGTACTTC
>TRBV16|TRBJ2-6|-|-
CASSPLSEANVLTF
TGTGCCAGCAGCCCTCTCTCTGAGGCCAACGTCCTGACTTTC
>TRBV10-3|TRBJ1-4|-|TRBD1
CAITAGDRGLELFF
TGTGCCATCACCGCAGGGGACAGGGGGCTCGAACTGTTTTTT
>TRBV28|TRBJ2-7|-|TRBD2
CASSLRGRTNKQYF
TGTGCCAGCAGTTTGCGCGGGAGGACGAACAAGCAGTACTTC
>TRBV4-2|TRBJ2-1|-|-
CASSHPRIAYNEQFF
TGTGCCAGCAGCCATCCACGGATAGCCTACAATGAGCAGTTCTTC
>TRBV5-1|TRBJ2-5|-|TRBD2
CASRVAGEETQYF
TGCGCCAGCAGAGTAGCGGGAGAAGAGACCCAGTACTTC
>TRBV5-1|TRBJ2-1|-|-
CASSLGITDNEQFF
TGCGCCAGCAGCTTGGGGATAACCGACAATGAGCAGTTCTTC
>TRBV30|TRBJ2-7|-|TRBD1
CASSGQNRYEQYF
TGTGCCTCCTCGGGACAGAACCGATACGAGCAGTACTTC
>TRBV9|TRBJ1-2|-|TRBD1
CASTPRDRGSNYGYTF
TGTGCCAGCACCCCCCGGGACAGGGGGTCGAACTATGGCTACACCTTC
>TRBV5-1|TRBJ2-1|-|-
CASSWGQNNEQFF
TGCGCCAGCAGCTGGGGGCAGAACAATGAGCAGTTCTTC
>TRBV7-8|TRBJ2-5|-|-
CASSGRQGETQYF
TGTGCCAGCAGCGGAAGGCAGGGGGAGACCCAGTACTTC
>TRBV7-3|TRBJ2-3|-|-
CASSSGPTDTQYF
TGTGCCAGCAGCTCGGGACCCACAGATACGCAGTATTTT
>TRBV30|TRBJ1-4|-|-
CAWSLGTAHEKLFF
TGTGCCTGGAGCCTCGGGACTGCCCATGAAAAACTGTTTTTT
>TRBV28|TRBJ2-3|-|-
CASIIGGAGLRLVTDTQYF
TGTGCCAGCATAATAGGAGGGGCAGGGTTGCGTTTAGTGACAGATACGCAGTATTTT
>TRBV5-1|TRBJ1-2|-|TRBD1
CASSLGQGPSDTF
TGCGCCAGCAGCTTGGGACAGGGACCTTCGGACACCTTC
>TRBV28|TRBJ1-2|-|TRBD1
CASRTQGADGYTF
TGTGCCAGCAGAACTCAGGGGGCGGATGGCTACACCTTC
>TRBV10-1|TRBJ2-7|few|TRBD1
CASSVDRGYEQYF
TGCGCCAGCAGTGTGGACAGGGGCTACGAGCAGTACTTC
>TRBV18|TRBJ1-2|-|-
CASSPNWPGASYGYTF
TGTGCCAGCTCACCAAATTGGCCAGGGGCGTCCTATGGCTACACCTTC